The 24 T cell receptor beta chains listed next were all sequenced from one sample in a study of blood T cells in healthy people across ages. PCR was performed a second time for 7 to 11 cycles using a sample-barcoded 5' primer and a J-beta primer mix. TCRdb passed the 5' RACE reads through MiXCR, listing each CDR3 protein once. The data show 1.5 million to 2 million distinct CDR3 sequences, roughly 27% seen once. The sequencing input was blood. The receptors derive from a woman aged 25-40 years in good health.

This clonotype has a handful of counts. The chain links TRBV3-1 to TRBJ2-5; 8 bases are a match to TRBD1. V was pared by 4 bases and J by 5 bases, with 9 bases of the junction left unmatched. Per germline, CDR1 LGHDT and CDR2 YNNKEL (reference sequence). This CDR3 has 15 amino acids. The CDR3 DNA reads as TGTGCCAGCAGCCCGATGGACAGGGCTTGGGAGACCCAGTACTTC. This sequence encodes CASSPMDRAWETQYF.

Many counts were recorded for this clonotype. V and J are TRBV27 and TRBJ2-7; D not resolved. The germline gives CDR1 MNHEY, CDR2 SMNVEV (reference sequence). The CDR3 consists of 14 residues. The V end lost 1 base, the J end lost 2 bases, and 9 bases lay between the germline ends. DNA for the CDR3: TGTGCCAGCAGTTTATACGGCCAGGCCTACGAGCAGTACTTC. This gives the protein CASSLYGQAYEQYF.

J is TRBJ1-1 and V is TRBV10-3; D may be TRBD1 (5 bases). Germline V CDR1 and CDR2: ENHRY, SYGVKD. The CDR3 is 14 amino acids. V shed 3 bases and J shed 3 bases, with 11 bases lying between them. This CDR3 is CAISEFLGDTEAFF. The CDR3 nucleotides are TGTGCCATCAGTGAATTTTTGGGGGACACTGAAGCTTTCTTT.

CDR3 residues: CASRPGTRNTEAFF. The CDR3 DNA sequence: TGTGCCTCTCGTCCCGGGACAAGGAACACTGAAGCTTTCTTT. V is TRBV6-5 and J is TRBJ1-1; D is possibly TRBD1 (6 bases). Germline CDR1 is MNHEY and CDR2 is SVGAGI. The CDR3 covers 14 residues. V lost 11 bases, J lost 1 base, and 17 bases lay in between.

This clonotype was counted a single time. The chain links TRBV6-1 to TRBJ1-1, with TRBD1 as a possible D gene (5 bases). V dropped 11 bases and J dropped 4 bases, with 23 bases sitting between them. The germline CDR1 and CDR2 sequences are MNHNS and SASEGT. The CDR3 is made up of 15 amino acids. Here the CDR3 DNA reads TGTGCCGCCTCAGAGAGGGCAGGGCGCGCCACTGAAGCTTTCTTT. This gives the protein CAASERAGRATEAFF.

Comment on this clonotype: Being one base from a much bigger clone, this may be a read error. The V and J genes are TRBV12-3 or TRBV12-4 and TRBJ2-5; 7 nucleotides line up with TRBD2. The CDR3 is 14 residues long. This chain's CDR3 is CASGALAGVETLYF. The CDR3 region has the DNA TGTGCCAGCGGGGCTCTGGCGGGAGTCGAGACCCTGTACTTC.

A few counts support this clonotype. The chain couples TRBV9 to TRBJ2-5, with TRBD2 matching over 8 bases. Per germline, CDR1 SGDLS and CDR2 YYNGEE. The junction had 0 bases not matched to a gene; V was cut back by 1 base and J by 4 bases. The CDR3 consists of 13 residues. Here the CDR3 reads CASSVTSGETQYF. Written as DNA, the CDR3 is TGTGCCAGCAGCGTAACTAGCGGAGAGACCCAGTACTTC.

This clonotype was seen only a few times. The rearrangement links TRBV14 to TRBJ1-2, with no clear D. Germline V gene sequence: CDR1 SGHDN, CDR2 FVKESK. The CDR3 length is 15 residues. Trimming took 6 bases from V and 6 from J, leaving 20 bases between them. As DNA, the CDR3 is TGTGCCAGCAGTCGACACCGGGCCCAAGAACATGGCTACACCTTC. Encoded protein: CASSRHRAQEHGYTF. The whole variable domain, remainder taken from reference TRBV14 and TRBJ1-2, is EAGVTQFPSHSVIEKGQTVTLRCDPISGHDNLYWYRRVMGKEIKFLLHFVKESKQDESGMPNNRFLAERTGGTYSTLKVQPAELEDSGVYFCASSRHRAQEHGYTFGSGTRLTVV.

The chain recombines TRBV28 with TRBJ2-2, with 12 bases aligning to TRBD2. The CDR3 has 19 residues. After removal of 3 bases from V and 2 bases from J, the junction contained 10 bases not matched to a gene. Germline V gene data show CDR1 as MDHEN and CDR2 as SYDVKM. CDR3 bases: TGTGCCAGCAGTTTCAAGGCTAGCGGGGGGGCAATTAACACCGGGGAGCTGTTTTTT. This translates into CASSFKASGGAINTGELFF.

The gene calls are TRBV6-5 and TRBJ2-5; 8 bases line up with TRBD2. Germline assignment: CDR1 MNHEY and CDR2 SVGAGI. V trimming: 0 bases; J trimming: 2 bases; junction bases outside the gene matches: 14. CDR3 length: 19 amino acids. Here the CDR3 DNA reads TGTGCCAGCAGTTACTCGAAGCAGCGGGGGAAGGGTTGGCAAGAGACCCAGTACTTC. Residues: CASSYSKQRGKGWQETQYF.

The J gene is TRBJ1-4, the V gene TRBV14; D not certain. Trimming took 3 bases from V and 8 from J, leaving 10 bases between them. There are 13 residues in the CDR3. Germline CDR1 and CDR2: SGHDN and FVKESK. The CDR3 reads CASSQLFVEKLFF. The CDR3 region has the DNA TGTGCCAGCAGCCAGCTTTTCGTGGAAAAACTGTTTTTT.

In regard to this clonotype: A much larger clonotype is one base distant, so this may be a read error. This chain links TRBV29-1 with TRBJ2-5; 11 positions match TRBD1. CDR1 is SQVTM, CDR2 ANQGSEA, per germline. This CDR3 region has 14 residues. V trimming: 7 bases; J trimming: 4 bases; junction bases outside the gene matches: 8. CDR3 protein: CSAQDRGRGETQYF. The DNA of the CDR3 is TGCAGCGCCCAGGACAGGGGGCGCGGAGAGACCCAGTACTTC.

This clonotype occurred a few times. V and J are TRBV10-3 and TRBJ1-5; D may be TRBD1 (6 bases). The V end was cut by 0 bases, the J end by 0 bases, with 6 bases between. CDR3 size: 15 residues. The germline CDR1 and CDR2 sequences are ENHRY and SYGVKD. The DNA of the CDR3 is TGTGCCATCAGTGAGTCGACAGGTAGCAATCAGCCCCAGCATTTT. It translates to CAISESTGSNQPQHF.

The rearrangement joins TRBV27 to TRBJ2-5; 10 bases align to TRBD2. V trimming: 4 bases; J trimming: 9 bases; junction bases outside the gene matches: 8. The CDR3 is 14 residues long. Germline V lookup: CDR1 MNHEY, CDR2 SMNVEV (reference sequence). For the CDR3, the DNA is TGTGCCAGCAGTTGGTTAGCGGGGGGCGGGGCCCAGTACTTC. It codes for CASSWLAGGGAQYF.

This chain uses TRBV10-3 with TRBJ1-1; D is ambiguous. CDR1 is ENHRY, CDR2 SYGVKD, per germline. The CDR3 covers 14 residues. The V end was cut by 0 bases, the J end by 6 bases, with 11 bases between. This CDR3 reads CAISESPGKSEAFF. The CDR3 bases are TGTGCCATCAGTGAGTCTCCGGGAAAGTCTGAAGCTTTCTTT.

The V call is TRBV7-2, the J call TRBJ1-2; 7 bases agree with TRBD1. V shed 1 base, J shed 6 bases, and the junction held 5 bases outside the gene matches. Looked up from germline, CDR1 is SGHTA and CDR2 is FQGNSA. This CDR3 contains 14 residues. CDR3 loop: CASSLETGVNGYTF. The CDR3 nucleotides are TGTGCCAGCAGCTTAGAAACAGGGGTGAATGGCTACACCTTC. The full variable domain, in which reference TRBV7-2 and TRBJ1-2 provide the parts outside the CDR3, is GAGVSQSPSNKVTEKGKDVELRCDPISGHTALYWYRQSLGQGLEFLIYFQGNSAPDKSGLPSDRFSAERTGGSVSTLTIQRTQQEDSAVYLCASSLETGVNGYTFGSGTRLTVV.

This clonotype was recorded many times. The chain uses TRBV7-6 and TRBJ2-7; a weak D match, TRBD1 (5 bases). Per the germline V gene, CDR1 is SGHVS and CDR2 is FNYEAQ. This CDR3 is built from 12 residues. Trimming cost V 5 bases and J 7 bases, with 12 bases left between them. CDR3: CASSPLRDEQYF. The CDR3 DNA sequence: TGTGCCAGCAGCCCACTCAGGGATGAGCAGTACTTC.

About this clonotype itself: A much larger clonotype is one base distant, so this may be a read error. V gene TRBV4-1 combines with J gene TRBJ2-1, with TRBD2 identical over 7 bases. CDR1 is MGHRA and CDR2 is YSYEKL in the germline V gene. This CDR3 comprises 17 residues. The CDR3 region is CVSSQPSTSDGFNEQFF. The DNA of the CDR3 is TGCGTCAGCAGCCAGCCATCAACTAGCGACGGGTTCAATGAGCAGTTCTTC.

In the case of this clonotype: This may arise from a read error, as a much more abundant clone is one base away. The chain recombines TRBV20-1 with TRBJ2-5; D perhaps matches TRBD2 (6 bases). The CDR3 is 15 residues long. Germline-derived CDR1 and CDR2 are DFQATT and SNEGSKA (reference sequence). The germline V and J ends were trimmed by 3 bases and 4 bases, with 18 bases remaining between them. In DNA, the CDR3 is TGCAGTGCTAGGTCACCGGAGGGGATCCCAGAGACCCAGTACTTC. This sequence encodes CSARSPEGIPETQYF.

J is TRBJ2-3 and V is TRBV20-1, with D hard to call. CDR1 is DFQATT and CDR2 is SNEGSKA in the germline V gene (reference sequence). This CDR3 region has 14 residues. V was cut by 0 bases and J by 4 bases, with 11 bases left in between. The CDR3 region has the DNA TGCAGTGCTAGAGATCCCTCCGGCGCAGATACGCAGTATTTT. Translating it yields CSARDPSGADTQYF.

This chain uses TRBV25-1 with TRBJ2-3; D may be TRBD1 or TRBD2 (5 bases each). CDR3 length: 14 amino acids. Per germline, CDR1 MGHDK and CDR2 SYGVNS. Trimming took off 3 bases at V and 2 bases at J, with 9 bases between the two ends. The CDR3 region is CASSDEGTTDTQYF. For the CDR3, the DNA is TGTGCCAGCAGTGATGAGGGGACCACAGATACGCAGTATTTT.

The CDR3 coding sequence is TGCGCCAGCAGCCCTAACGGACAAAACACTGAAGCTTTCTTT. Translating gives CASSPNGQNTEAFF. V usage is TRBV5-1 and J usage is TRBJ1-1; TRBD1 might be the D (5 bases). The CDR3 is 14 residues long. Germline CDR1 and CDR2: SGHRS and YFSETQ. The germline V and J ends were trimmed by 4 bases and 2 bases, with 12 bases remaining between them.

The chain carries TRBV6-5 and TRBJ2-6, with unresolved D. The ends were cut back, 2 bases at V and 0 bases at J, with 8 bases in the middle. From germline, CDR1 is MNHEY and CDR2 SVGAGI. The CDR3 loop spans 16 amino acids. CDR3 sequence (DNA): TGTGCCAGCAGTTACGACTTCGGCTCTGGGGCCAACGTCCTGACTTTC. The encoded protein is CASSYDFGSGANVLTF.

The chain couples TRBV30 to TRBJ2-7, with D perhaps TRBD1 (6 bases). The CDR3 runs 13 residues. V shed 2 bases and J shed 3 bases, with 11 bases lying between them. The V gene's germline CDR1 is GTSNPN and CDR2 SVGIG (reference sequence). CDR3 sequence: CAWSRGHFYEQYF. DNA of the CDR3: TGTGCCTGGAGTAGGGGACACTTCTACGAGCAGTACTTC. The full variable domain, its missing parts supplied by reference TRBV30 and TRBJ2-7, is SQTIHQWPATLVQPVGSPLSLECTVEGTSNPNLYWYRQAAGRGLQLLFYSVGIGQISSEVPQNLSASRPQDRQFILSSKKLLLSDSGFYLCAWSRGHFYEQYFGPGTRLTVT.